This T cell receptor beta chain was captured in a study of control samples from healthy donors and cancer patients. The protocol was immunoSEQ multiplex PCR, while the TCRdb copy is restricted to in-frame clones and leaves out a portion. The profile shows some 120,000 clones, roughly nine tenths of them singletons. The CDR3 is 13 residues long. V lost 3 bases, J lost 0 bases, and 5 bases lay in between. Per germline, CDR1 MGHDK and CDR2 SYGVNS. The clonotype comes from a woman aged 45-59 years with colorectal cancer. What was sequenced was PBMCs. The rearrangement links TRBV25-1 to TRBJ1-1; D is unclear. This CDR3 is CASSDSLNTEAFF. CDR3 nucleotide sequence: TGTGCCAGCAGTGATTCGTTGAACACTGAAGCTTTCTTT.